The 21 T cell receptor beta chains listed next were all sequenced from one sample in a study of neurological immune-mediated disorders. TCRdb passed the 5' RACE reads through MiXCR, listing each CDR3 protein once. Among tens of thousands of distinct CDR3 sequences listed, about 10% were seen once. The sample consisted of PBMCs. These receptors all come from a woman between 55 and 75 years old with HTLV-1-associated myelopathy (HAM/TSP).

This clonotype was recorded many times. This chain links TRBV4-1 with TRBJ1-5, with D unclear. Trimming shortened V by 3 bases and J by 0 bases, and 6 bases separated the two germline ends. CDR1 and CDR2 from the germline V gene are MGHRA and YSYEKL. The CDR3 has 14 residues. CDR3 DNA: TGCGCCAGCAGCCAGCGATATAGCAATCAGCCCCAGCATTTT. It yields the protein CASSQRYSNQPQHF.

This clonotype is medium-sized in the sample. The genes are TRBV20-1 and TRBJ1-6; weak D call: TRBD1 (5 bases). Trimming took off 0 bases at V and 9 bases at J, with 15 bases between the two ends. The germline V gene has CDR1 DFQATT and CDR2 SNEGSKA (reference sequence). The CDR3 has 15 amino acids. The CDR3 DNA is TGCAGTGCTAGAGATGCCCGGGGGATAGGTTCACCCCTCCACTTT. Amino acids: CSARDARGIGSPLHF.

This clonotype was seen repeatedly, ten times or more. The V and J genes are TRBV20-1 and TRBJ2-3; D tentatively fits TRBD1 or TRBD2 (6 bases each). Germline assignment: CDR1 DFQATT and CDR2 SNEGSKA (reference sequence). CDR3 length equals 17 residues. Trimming removed 1 base from V and 1 base from J, with 18 bases in between. The CDR3 reads CSARARRTGARTDTQYF. CDR3 nucleotide sequence: TGCAGTGCTAGAGCCCGTAGGACGGGGGCTCGCACAGATACGCAGTATTTT.

There are many counts of this clonotype. The DNA for the CDR3 is TGTGCCAGCGCGGGGGGCACAGATACGCAGTATTTT. The encoded protein is CASAGGTDTQYF. The chain links TRBV6-2 or TRBV6-3 to TRBJ2-3; 7 nucleotides line up with TRBD2. CDR3 length: 12 amino acids. Germline-derived CDR1 and CDR2 are MNHEY and SVGEGT. V lost 8 bases and J lost 1; bases outside the gene matches: 0.

This clonotype was seen repeatedly, ten times or more. The chain links TRBV15 to TRBJ2-4; no clear D. The length of the CDR3 is 17 residues. V was clipped by 3 bases and J by 0 bases, with 15 bases between them. The V gene's germline CDR1 is LNHNV and CDR2 YYDKDF (reference sequence). CDR3 sequence (DNA): TGTGCCACCAGCAGCGTCGCCATTAGACTAGCCAAAAACATTCAGTACTTC. Protein: CATSSVAIRLAKNIQYF.

Ten or more counts support this clonotype. The chain links TRBV27 to TRBJ1-5, with D perhaps matching TRBD1 (5 bases). The CDR3 is made up of 16 amino acids. Per germline, CDR1 MNHEY and CDR2 SMNVEV (reference sequence). Between the trimmed V and J ends, which lost 3 bases and 1 base, there was a span of 13 bases. CDR3 bases: TGTGCCAGCAGTTTGTACGGGACGGGGAGCAATCAGCCCCAGCATTTT. Its translation: CASSLYGTGSNQPQHF.

This clonotype was detected ten times or more. This sequence joins TRBV20-1 and TRBJ2-7; perhaps D is TRBD1 or TRBD2 (5 bases each). This CDR3 contains 13 residues. The V end was cut by 5 bases, the J end by 5 bases, with 16 bases between. Germline V gene lookup returns CDR1 DFQATT and CDR2 SNEGSKA (reference sequence). The CDR3 region is CSAEGWRGDEQYF. Written as DNA, the CDR3 is TGCAGTGCTGAGGGCTGGAGAGGGGACGAGCAGTACTTC.

This clonotype was counted ten times or more. This chain links TRBV14 with TRBJ1-1; D gene ambiguous. Trimming removed 2 bases at V and 0 bases at J, with 4 bases between. This CDR3 spans 13 amino acids. CDR1 and CDR2 (germline): SGHDN, FVKESK. CDR3 sequence: CASSQLLNTEAFF. The DNA for the CDR3 is TGTGCCAGCAGCCAATTATTGAACACTGAAGCTTTCTTT.

This clonotype was seen at least ten times. The CDR3 DNA sequence: TGCAGTGCTAGGCTTGTTGGTGAGCAGTTCTTC. It is translated as CSARLVGEQFF. The gene calls are TRBV20-1 and TRBJ2-1; D gene ambiguous. The CDR3 spans 11 residues. CDR1 is DFQATT and CDR2 is SNEGSKA in the germline V gene (reference sequence). Trimming left V 3 bases short and J 9 bases short, with 9 bases between.

This clonotype was counted at least ten times. This chain links TRBV20-1 with TRBJ1-1; D is perhaps TRBD1 (5 bases). V was trimmed by 0 bases and J by 0 bases, leaving 14 bases between them. Germline CDR1 and CDR2: DFQATT and SNEGSKA (reference sequence). There are 16 residues in the CDR3. The CDR3 protein is CSARDRQKYMNTEAFF. The DNA of the CDR3 is TGCAGTGCTAGAGATCGACAGAAGTACATGAACACTGAAGCTTTCTTT.

This clonotype was observed many times. The V gene is TRBV7-9, the J gene TRBJ2-5; 13 bases align to TRBD2. The J segment lost 2 bases and the V segment lost 8 bases, leaving 5 bases of the junction unmatched. This CDR3 is 15 amino acids long. Germline-derived CDR1 and CDR2 are SEHNR and FQNEAQ (reference sequence). The CDR3 nucleotides read TGTGCCAGCCGGGGACTAGCGGGACAACAAGAGACCCAGTACTTC. It yields the protein CASRGLAGQQETQYF.

The sample holds many counts of this clonotype. The rearrangement joins TRBV10-3 to TRBJ2-2; D is undetermined. CDR3 length equals 13 residues. V dropped 4 bases and J dropped 9 bases, with 12 bases sitting between them. Germline CDR1 is ENHRY and CDR2 is SYGVKD. The CDR3 reads CAISGTQDRELFF. DNA of the CDR3: TGTGCCATCAGTGGAACGCAAGACAGGGAGCTGTTTTTT.

V usage is TRBV5-1 and J usage is TRBJ1-3; D is unresolved. Trimming removed 9 bases at V and 0 bases at J, with 13 bases between. The CDR3 covers 14 residues. CDR1 and CDR2 (germline): SGHRS, YFSETQ. The chain's CDR3 is CATRSGSSGNTIYF. In DNA form, the CDR3 reads TGCGCCACCAGATCTGGTAGCTCTGGAAACACCATATATTTT. Supplemented by reference TRBV5-1 and TRBJ1-3, the full variable domain reads KAGVTQTPRYLIKTRGQQVTLSCSPISGHRSVSWYQQTPGQGLQFLFEYFSETQRNKGNFPGRFSGRQFSNSRSEMNVSTLELGDSALYLCATRSGSSGNTIYFGEGSWLTVV.

This clonotype was observed many times. The J gene is TRBJ2-1, the V gene TRBV29-1; the match to TRBD2 covers 7 bases. Germline V gene lookup returns CDR1 SQVTM and CDR2 ANQGSEA. This CDR3 is 16 amino acids long. Germline trimming cut 1 base from V and 4 bases from J; bases unmatched to any gene: 10. CDR3 in DNA: TGCAGCGTTGAAGTGTTGAAGCGGGGAGGATACAATGAGCAGTTCTTC. This codes for CSVEVLKRGGYNEQFF.

There are many counts of this clonotype. The chain combines TRBV20-1 with TRBJ1-1; D gene uncertain. V was clipped by 0 bases and J by 5 bases, with 16 bases between them. Germline CDR1 reads DFQATT; CDR2 reads SNEGSKA (reference sequence). The CDR3 spans 15 residues. The CDR3 DNA reads as TGCAGTGCTAGAGAATTGGATCGAGGAAGAACTGAAGCTTTCTTT. As protein: CSARELDRGRTEAFF.

This clonotype was counted many times. The rearrangement links TRBV5-1 to TRBJ1-2; D unresolved. V lost 1 base, J lost 0 bases, and 10 bases lay in between. The CDR3 contains 15 residues. CDR1 and CDR2 (germline): SGHRS, YFSETQ. CDR3 bases: TGCGCCAGCAGCTTGAGGCTCACATCTAACTATGGCTACACCTTC. The encoded protein is CASSLRLTSNYGYTF.

This clonotype has a count of ten or more. V and J are TRBV6-2 or TRBV6-3 and TRBJ2-3, with 8 bases matching TRBD1. V gave up 4 bases and J gave up 4 bases; unmatched junction bases: 10. Germline CDR1 is MNHEY and CDR2 is SVGEGT. The CDR3 covers 16 residues. The CDR3: CASSSAGTGYSDTQYF. Written as DNA, the CDR3 is TGTGCCAGCAGTTCCGCCGGGACAGGTTATTCAGATACGCAGTATTTT.

This clonotype was detected ten times or more. This sequence joins TRBV7-6 and TRBJ2-7; D is possibly TRBD1 or TRBD2 (6 bases each). From germline, CDR1 is SGHVS and CDR2 FNYEAQ. CDR3 size: 14 residues. Deletions cut 1 base from V and 3 bases from J, with 10 bases between. The CDR3 reads CASSLEEGDYEQYF. CDR3 nucleotides: TGTGCCAGCAGCTTAGAGGAGGGGGACTACGAGCAGTACTTC. The full variable domain, completed using reference TRBV7-6 and TRBJ2-7, is GAGVSQSPRYKVTKRGQDVALRCDPISGHVSLYWYRQALGQGPEFLTYFNYEAQQDKSGLPNDRFSAERPEGSISTLTIQRTEQRDSAMYRCASSLEEGDYEQYFGPGTRLTVT.

In its sample, this clonotype was seen many times. This chain uses TRBV11-2 with TRBJ2-7; D is unclear. The CDR3 consists of 17 residues. The ends were cut back, 0 bases at V and 2 bases at J, with 17 bases in the middle. Germline values: CDR1 SGHAT, CDR2 FQNNGV. CDR3 DNA: TGTGCCAGCAGCTTAGATCGGGTGGTCCTACGCCCCTACGAGCAGTACTTC. Translating gives CASSLDRVVLRPYEQYF. Based on the CDR3 plus reference TRBV11-2 and TRBJ2-7, the full variable domain is EAGVAQSPRYKIIEKRQSVAFWCNPISGHATLYWYQQILGQGPKLLIQFQNNGVVDDSQLPKDRFSAERLKGVDSTLKIQPAKLEDSAVYLCASSLDRVVLRPYEQYFGPGTRLTVT.

This clonotype was seen repeatedly, ten times or more. The CDR3 here is CASSQNSQPQHF. The CDR3 region has the DNA TGTGCCAGCAGCCAGAATAGCCAGCCCCAGCATTTT. This chain connects TRBV3-1 to TRBJ1-5; D is uncertain. The V end was cut by 3 bases, the J end by 7 bases, with 7 bases between. The CDR3 loop spans 12 amino acids. Germline V gene lookup returns CDR1 LGHDT and CDR2 YNNKEL (reference sequence).

Points on this clonotype: A much larger clone sits a single nucleotide away, making a read error possible. The chain links TRBV18 to TRBJ2-1, with 11 nucleotides matching TRBD2. The CDR3 length is 16 residues. CDR1 is KGHSH, CDR2 LQKENI, per germline. The CDR3 spells CTSSPILAGGENEQFF. CDR3 in DNA: TGTACCAGCTCACCCATCCTAGCGGGGGGAGAGAATGAGCAGTTCTTC.